The 27 T cell receptor beta chains in this list originate from one sample, sequenced in a study of Graves' ophthalmopathy and Graves' hyperthyroidism. RNA transcripts provided the template for amplifying TCR beta CDR3 regions. First-round RT-PCR with HTBI primers preceded a second-round multiplex PCR. In TCRdb, the multiplex PCR reads were re-called with MiXCR into one record per CDR3 protein. This sample has about 400,000 distinct CDR3 sequences, with just over 15% found just once. The sequencing input was peripheral blood. The receptors derive from a woman under 30 with stable Graves' hyperthyroidism.

In its sample, this clonotype was seen many times. The chain combines TRBV12-3 or TRBV12-4 with TRBJ2-7; D assignment may be TRBD1 or TRBD2 (6 bases each). CDR3 length: 16 residues. V lost 7 bases and J 4 bases, leaving 23 bases between the germline ends. In nucleotides, the CDR3 is TGTGCCAGCACCCTATTCGTCGGGGGCGTGAAGTACGAGCAGTACTTC. Protein product: CASTLFVGGVKYEQYF.

This clonotype showed up just a few times. The V gene is TRBV20-1, the J gene TRBJ2-5; 13 bases fit TRBD2. This CDR3 is built from 18 residues. The V gene's germline CDR1 is DFQATT and CDR2 SNEGSKA (reference sequence). J gave up 5 bases and V 0 bases, and 12 bases lay outside the gene matches. CDR3 bases: TGCAGTGCTAGAGATGGGGAACTAGCGGGGGGGCCGGGGGAGACCCAGTACTTC. It is translated as CSARDGELAGGPGETQYF.

This clonotype was seen more than once but under ten times. J is TRBJ1-5 and V is TRBV18; D is undetermined. V lost 0 bases, J lost 0 bases, and 12 bases lay in between. The germline CDR1 and CDR2 sequences are KGHSH and LQKENI. The CDR3 sequence is 17 residues long. CDR3 nucleotides: TGTGCCAGCTCACCACCCTGGCCGGGGAATAGCAATCAGCCCCAGCATTTT. It encodes CASSPPWPGNSNQPQHF.

The chain combines TRBV3-1 with TRBJ2-5; D is undetermined. Trimming pared 3 bases from V and 2 bases from J, leaving 7 bases between. The germline V gene encodes CDR1 LGHDT and CDR2 YNNKEL (reference sequence). The CDR3 loop spans 13 amino acids. CDR3 region: CASSHTLQETQYF. In nucleotides, the CDR3 is TGTGCCAGCAGCCATACACTGCAAGAGACCCAGTACTTC.

This clonotype was observed a few times. The V and J genes are TRBV5-6 and TRBJ2-3, with TRBD2 matching 11 bases. V trimming: 4 bases; J trimming: 6 bases; junction bases outside the gene matches: 7. The germline CDR1 and CDR2 sequences are SGHDT and YYEEEE. The CDR3 runs 15 residues. CDR3 nucleotide sequence: TGTGCCAGCAGCATAGCGGGGGGGCCGGTGGATACGCAGTATTTT. Protein: CASSIAGGPVDTQYF.

Ten or more counts support this clonotype. The chain is built from TRBV2 and TRBJ1-5, with 7 bases identical to TRBD1. Germline values: CDR1 SNHLY, CDR2 FYNNEI. After removal of 9 bases from V and 1 base from J, the junction contained 3 bases not matched to a gene. CDR3 length: 13 residues. The CDR3 region is CARQGNSNQPQHF. CDR3 nucleotides: TGTGCCAGACAGGGGAACAGCAATCAGCCCCAGCATTTT.

This clonotype has ten or more counts. The chain joins TRBV6-1 to TRBJ2-5; tentative D call: TRBD1 (6 bases). Trimming removed 4 bases at V and 5 bases at J, with 20 bases between. Germline V gene lookup returns CDR1 MNHNS and CDR2 SASEGT. The CDR3 loop spans 16 amino acids. The CDR3 reads CASSAPDSPLGETQYF. In DNA form, the CDR3 reads TGTGCCAGCAGTGCCCCGGACAGTCCTCTCGGGGAGACCCAGTACTTC.

This clonotype was seen repeatedly, ten times or more. The chain uses TRBV27 and TRBJ2-2; no definite D call. Germline CDR1 reads MNHEY; CDR2 reads SMNVEV (reference sequence). This CDR3 is built from 14 residues. V lost 2 bases, J lost 1 base, and 5 bases lay in between. In nucleotides, the CDR3 is TGTGCCAGCAGTTTAGAGGAGAACACCGGGGAGCTGTTTTTT. This gives the protein CASSLEENTGELFF.

This clonotype has a count of ten or more. CDR3 DNA sequence: TGTGCCATCAGTGAGTCGAGGGCGGTAGCTTTCTTT. Its translation is CAISESRAVAFF. The chain couples TRBV10-3 to TRBJ1-1; D is uncertain. V lost 0 bases, J lost 10 bases, and 9 bases lay in between. CDR1 is ENHRY and CDR2 is SYGVKD in the germline V gene. The CDR3 totals 12 residues.

This clonotype was detected ten times or more. J is TRBJ2-5 and V is TRBV24-1; D is perhaps TRBD2 (5 bases). Germline V lookup: CDR1 KGHDR, CDR2 SFDVKD. The CDR3 contains 14 residues. V was shortened by 5 bases and J by 7 bases, with 16 bases between the two germline ends. CDR3 bases: TGTGCCACCAGTGGTGTCGGAGGTTCGGGGACCCAGTACTTC. It translates to CATSGVGGSGTQYF.

Here the CDR3 DNA reads TGCAGTGCTAGACGATACCGGGCCAGGGTGCGCACTGAAGCTTTCTTT. Amino acids: CSARRYRARVRTEAFF. This chain links TRBV20-1 with TRBJ1-1, with D possibly TRBD1 on 5 matching bases. The CDR3 sequence is 16 residues long. The germline V gene has CDR1 DFQATT and CDR2 SNEGSKA (reference sequence). The V end lost 2 bases, the J end lost 4 bases, and 20 bases lay between the germline ends.

This clonotype was picked up a small number of times. J is TRBJ1-5 and V is TRBV5-6; TRBD1 aligns across 8 bases. Germline values: CDR1 SGHDT, CDR2 YYEEEE. The J segment lost 6 bases and the V segment lost 2 bases, leaving 4 bases of the junction unmatched. CDR3 length equals 14 residues. CDR3 residues: CASSFGQGAQPQHF. The DNA for the CDR3 is TGTGCCAGCAGCTTTGGTCAGGGGGCTCAGCCCCAGCATTTT.

This clonotype was counted ten times or more. V is TRBV9 and J is TRBJ1-1; no definite D call. The CDR3 has 14 residues. V lost 6 bases, J lost 1 base, and 13 bases lay in between. Per germline, CDR1 SGDLS and CDR2 YYNGEE. CDR3 nucleotide sequence: TGTGCCAGCAACGTTGGACCGGGGAACACTGAAGCTTTCTTT. Its translation: CASNVGPGNTEAFF.

The V gene is TRBV3-1, the J gene TRBJ1-2; tentative D call: TRBD1 (5 bases). V was cut by 1 base and J by 4 bases, with 10 bases left in between. The germline gives CDR1 LGHDT, CDR2 YNNKEL (reference sequence). The CDR3 sequence is 14 residues long. This CDR3 is CASSQGGRAYGYTF. For the CDR3, the DNA is TGTGCCAGCAGCCAAGGGGGCAGGGCCTATGGCTACACCTTC.

The chain joins TRBV5-1 to TRBJ2-7, with a possible D match to TRBD1 (5 bases). Trimming left V 0 bases short and J 2 bases short, with 9 bases between. The CDR3 is 14 amino acids. The V gene's germline CDR1 is SGHRS and CDR2 YFSETQ. The CDR3 DNA reads as TGCGCCAGCAGCTTGGTGGGGCGGACCTACGAGCAGTACTTC. Protein product: CASSLVGRTYEQYF.

This clonotype occurred a few times. The rearrangement joins TRBV18 to TRBJ1-6; D ambiguous. This CDR3 has 14 residues. V was cut by 4 bases and J by 10 bases, with 14 bases left in between. Germline assignment: CDR1 KGHSH and CDR2 LQKENI. The DNA of the CDR3 is TGTGCCAGCTCACTATTAGGAGGTCTCTCACCCCTCCACTTT. Translated: CASSLLGGLSPLHF.

This clonotype was recorded at least ten times. The rearrangement links TRBV19 to TRBJ1-6; 9 bases are a match to TRBD1. Germline V lookup: CDR1 LNHDA, CDR2 SQIVND (reference sequence). V shed 5 bases and J 9 bases; nucleotides not matched to a gene: 11. The CDR3 is 16 residues long. CDR3 coding DNA: TGTGCCAGTAGTCCACTCACAGGGGGCGCTTCTTCACCCCTCCACTTT. This translates into CASSPLTGGASSPLHF.

This clonotype was detected only a few times. It may be a read error: a sequence one base away is much more abundant. The CDR3 loop is CASWAQYF. CDR3 coding DNA: TGTGCCAGCTGGGCCCAGTACTTC. V and J are TRBV6-1 and TRBJ2-5; D gene ambiguous. CDR3 size: 8 residues. CDR1 is MNHNS, CDR2 SASEGT, per germline. Trimming left V 8 bases short and J 9 bases short, with 4 bases between.

V usage is TRBV11-2 and J usage is TRBJ1-2; perhaps TRBD1 as D (5 bases). CDR1 and CDR2 from the germline V gene are SGHAT and FQNNGV. CDR3 length: 16 amino acids. Trimming stripped 2 bases from V and 7 bases from J, with 20 bases between. CDR3: CASSLFRNGTEGGYTF. The CDR3 region has the DNA TGTGCCAGCAGCTTATTTAGGAACGGGACGGAGGGTGGCTACACCTTC.

This clonotype came up a few times. The chain has TRBV19 and TRBJ2-2; TRBD2 agrees at 13 bases. CDR1 LNHDA and CDR2 SQIVND come from the germline V gene (reference sequence). The CDR3 loop spans 16 amino acids. V shed 5 bases, J shed 6 bases, and the junction held 6 bases outside the gene matches. The CDR3 sequence: CASSVWTSGGPGELFF. The CDR3 region has the DNA TGTGCCAGTAGTGTTTGGACTAGCGGGGGACCCGGGGAGCTGTTTTTT.

This clonotype has at least ten counts. This chain connects TRBV12-3 or TRBV12-4 to TRBJ2-2; TRBD2 aligns across 11 bases. The V gene end was trimmed by 3 bases and the J gene end by 4 bases; junction bases not matched to a gene: 7. This CDR3 region has 17 residues. This chain's CDR3 is CASSLSSGGRFTGELFF. As DNA, the CDR3 is TGTGCCAGCAGTTTGTCTAGCGGGGGGCGTTTCACCGGGGAGCTGTTTTTT.

This clonotype appeared many times. The chain recombines TRBV12-3 or TRBV12-4 with TRBJ1-1; D not certain. Between the trimmed V and J ends, which lost 2 bases and 8 bases, there was a span of 9 bases. The CDR3 covers 12 residues. CDR3 sequence: CASSLMGLEAFF. CDR3 DNA: TGTGCCAGCAGTTTAATGGGCTTAGAAGCTTTCTTT.

This clonotype was seen at least ten times. The rearrangement joins TRBV6-1 to TRBJ1-2; 8 bases line up with TRBD1. The CDR3 is made up of 14 amino acids. V lost 1 base and J lost 8; bases outside the gene matches: 6. Germline values: CDR1 MNHNS, CDR2 SASEGT. The CDR3 region has the DNA TGTGCCAGCAGTGAAGTGGACAGGGTGTGGGGCTACACCTTC. Translated, it gives CASSEVDRVWGYTF.

This clonotype occurred many times. V is TRBV10-1 and J is TRBJ2-2; 7 bases are a match to TRBD2. Germline V gene sequence: CDR1 WNHNN, CDR2 SYGVQD (reference sequence). The CDR3 extends over 16 amino acids. Trimming at V came to 2 bases and at J to 0 bases, leaving 3 bases not matched to a gene. CDR3 sequence (DNA): TGCGCCAGCAGTGAGGGGGAGGGTCCGAACACCGGGGAGCTGTTTTTT. Amino acid sequence: CASSEGEGPNTGELFF.

This clonotype was counted between two and nine times. J is TRBJ1-1 and V is TRBV5-4; D remains ambiguous. The CDR3 length is 14 residues. The V gene lost 9 bases and the J gene lost 0 bases, with 15 bases spanning the gap. Germline CDR1 and CDR2: SGHNT and YYREEE (reference sequence). The CDR3 region has the DNA TGTGCCACCTCTCCGGGGAAATTGAACACTGAAGCTTTCTTT. Translating gives CATSPGKLNTEAFF.

This clonotype came up many times. The genes are TRBV15 and TRBJ1-5, with 7 bases lining up with TRBD1. Germline CDR1 reads LNHNV; CDR2 reads YYDKDF (reference sequence). Trimming removed 1 base from V and 7 bases from J; junction bases left unmatched: 10. The CDR3 covers 16 residues. In nucleotides, the CDR3 is TGTGCCACCAGCAGAGTTAGGGGAGGGGGCCAGCAGCCCCAGCATTTT. Translated, it gives CATSRVRGGGQQPQHF.

Ten or more counts support this clonotype. V and J are TRBV7-9 and TRBJ2-7; TRBD2 matches 7 bases. Germline assignment: CDR1 SEHNR and CDR2 FQNEAQ (reference sequence). The CDR3 is 14 residues long. J lost 6 bases, V lost 5 bases, and 10 bases had no gene match. The CDR3 DNA reads as TGTGCCAGCAGCCTCGGGCTAGCGGCTTTCGAGCAGTACTTC. Protein sequence: CASSLGLAAFEQYF.